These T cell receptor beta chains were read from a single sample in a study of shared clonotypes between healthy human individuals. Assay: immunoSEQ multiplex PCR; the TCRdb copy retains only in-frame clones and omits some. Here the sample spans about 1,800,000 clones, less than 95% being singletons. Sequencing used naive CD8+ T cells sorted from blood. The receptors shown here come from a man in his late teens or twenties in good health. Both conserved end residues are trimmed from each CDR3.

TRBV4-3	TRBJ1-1	ASSQGRGSNTEAF
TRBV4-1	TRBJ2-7	ASSQEIGQAYEQY
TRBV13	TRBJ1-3	ASSSHSGNTIY
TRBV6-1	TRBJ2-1	ASSDPLAGITYNEQF
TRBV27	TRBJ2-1	ASSPSGGAQEQF
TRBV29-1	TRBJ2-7	SVQDSQGYEQY
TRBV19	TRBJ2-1	ASTNGYNEQF
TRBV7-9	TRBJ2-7	ASSLDAGEQY
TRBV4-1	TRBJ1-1	ASSQDRLGGYEAF
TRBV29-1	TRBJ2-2	SVEGTSGGNTGELF
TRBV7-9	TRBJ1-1	ASSPGAYGNTEAF
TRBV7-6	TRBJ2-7	ASSLYASGKSEQY
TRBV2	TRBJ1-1	ASSYTYETGKRDTEAF
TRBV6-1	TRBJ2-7	ASSDVGGNSYEQY
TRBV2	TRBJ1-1	ASSPTMTGSNTEAF
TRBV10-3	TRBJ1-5	ATSQGDNFQPQH
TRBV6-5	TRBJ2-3	ASSSNYRSTDTQY
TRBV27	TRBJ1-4	ASSNPSAGSGEKLF
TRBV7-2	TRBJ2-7	ASSPLLAGSSYEQY
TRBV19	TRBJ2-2	ASSMIHLGGELF
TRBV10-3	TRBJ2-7	AIGTVPYEQY